A selection of T cell receptor beta chains follows, all from one sample in a study of early T cells in non-severe SARS-CoV-2 infection. In TCRdb, the 5' RACE reads were re-called with MiXCR into one record per CDR3 protein. The sample has about 110,000 distinct CDR3 sequences, roughly 10% seen once. Sequencing input: whole blood. All receptors come from an adult who was a healthcare worker with PCR-confirmed SARS-CoV-2 infection or an uninfected control (not recorded which). Each CDR3 is given with its conserved first and last residue. The D gene is left open where the match is weak. Where a row states a size, it is once, few, many or the class of an expanded clone; other rows omit it.

-,TRBJ2-7,-,TRBV2,CASSEYLPYEQYF,TGTGCCAGCAGTGAATACCTGCCTTACGAGCAGTACTTC
many,TRBJ2-2,-,TRBV10-1,CASSEVSGFPGELFF,TGCGCCAGCAGTGAGGTGTCAGGTTTCCCCGGGGAGCTGTTTTTT
many,TRBJ1-1,-,TRBV28,CASSLSGEDEAFF,TGTGCCAGCAGTTTGTCGGGGGAAGATGAAGCTTTCTTT
few,TRBJ1-4,-,TRBV20-1,CSARGSVVSSSGGLFF,TGCAGTGCTAGAGGGAGCGTTGTGAGCAGCTCGGGAGGACTGTTTTTT
-,TRBJ1-1,-,TRBV28,CASSITTAAFF,TGTGCCAGCAGCATAACGACAGCGGCTTTCTTT
-,TRBJ2-2,TRBD2,TRBV7-2,CASSFTSGANTGELFF,TGTGCCAGCAGTTTTACAAGCGGGGCGAACACCGGGGAGCTGTTTTTT
-,TRBJ2-7,-,TRBV7-9,CASSSYRGYEQYF,TGTGCCAGCAGCTCCTATCGAGGATACGAGCAGTACTTC
few,TRBJ1-2,TRBD1,TRBV27,CASSPWTGDYGYTF,TGTGCCAGCAGCCCCTGGACAGGCGACTATGGCTACACCTTC
few,TRBJ1-2,TRBD1,TRBV2,CASSLGRGDYGYTF,TGTGCCAGCAGCTTGGGCAGGGGGGACTATGGCTACACCTTC
many,TRBJ2-1,TRBD1,TRBV18,CASSPGPGTVFIEQFF,TGTGCCAGCTCACCGGGACCGGGGACAGTTTTCATAGAGCAGTTCTTC